The source of this TCR beta chain is a study of blood T cell repertoires in COVID-19. Study as a whole: Acute-phase and convalescent COVID-19 samples originated in the United States, Italy and Spain. The cDNA or gDNA used as material had been derived from T cells, B-cell-depleted T cells, or PBMCs.

V shed 1 base, J shed 4 bases, and the junction held 3 bases outside the gene matches. Germline V gene lookup returns CDR1 SGHTA and CDR2 FQGNSA. The CDR3 is 15 residues long. The Seattle patients, enrolled during active infection, were followed longitudinally. Original handling: Nucleated cell counts were estimated from reference gene primer amplification. TCRdb's table, derived via immunoSEQ multiplex PCR, lists solely in-frame clones and lacks some. D and trimming come from the DNA, and the V and J calls and clone size come from that table. The sample carries some 180,000 clones, approximately 88% recorded once.

The V and J genes are TRBV7-2 and TRBJ2-1; 8 nucleotides agree with TRBD2. This receptor was taken from a woman between 40 and 50 years old with COVID-19, enrolled during active disease. Sequencing was performed on peripheral blood. Here the CDR3 reads CASSLGTSSYNEQFF. For the CDR3, the DNA is TGTGCCAGCAGCTTAGGGACTAGCTCTTACAATGAGCAGTTCTTC.